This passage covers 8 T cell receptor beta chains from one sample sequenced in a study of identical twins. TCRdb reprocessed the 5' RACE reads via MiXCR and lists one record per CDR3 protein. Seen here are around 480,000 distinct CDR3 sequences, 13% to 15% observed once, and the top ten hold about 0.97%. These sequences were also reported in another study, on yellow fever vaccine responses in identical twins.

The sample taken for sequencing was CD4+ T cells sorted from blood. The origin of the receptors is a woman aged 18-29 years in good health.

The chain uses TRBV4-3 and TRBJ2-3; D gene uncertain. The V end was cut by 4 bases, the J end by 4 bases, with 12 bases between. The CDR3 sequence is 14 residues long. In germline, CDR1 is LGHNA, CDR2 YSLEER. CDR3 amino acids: CASSRLIDSDTQYF. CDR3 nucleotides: TGCGCCAGCAGCCGACTCATCGACTCAGATACGCAGTATTTT.

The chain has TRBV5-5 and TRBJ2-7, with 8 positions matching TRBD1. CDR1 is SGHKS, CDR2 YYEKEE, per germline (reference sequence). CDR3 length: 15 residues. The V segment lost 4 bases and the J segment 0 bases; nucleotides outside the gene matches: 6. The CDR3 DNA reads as TGTGCCAGCAGCGAGGACAGGGCGTACTCCTACGAGCAGTACTTC. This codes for CASSEDRAYSYEQYF.

DNA of the CDR3: TGTGCCACCAGCTCGGGACTAGGAATAAGGGATTCACCCCTCCACTTT. Translating gives CATSSGLGIRDSPLHF. This rearrangement joins TRBV15 to TRBJ1-6, with D possibly TRBD1 on 5 matching bases. In germline, CDR1 is LNHNV, CDR2 YYDKDF (reference sequence). V was trimmed by 5 bases and J by 8 bases, leaving 19 bases between them. The CDR3 is 16 amino acids.

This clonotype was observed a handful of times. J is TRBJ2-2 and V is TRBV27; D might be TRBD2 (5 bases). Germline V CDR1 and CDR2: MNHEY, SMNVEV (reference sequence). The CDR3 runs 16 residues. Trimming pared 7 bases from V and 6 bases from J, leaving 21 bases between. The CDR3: CASTRNSAKFAGELFF. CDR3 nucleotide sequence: TGTGCCAGCACTAGAAATAGCGCCAAGTTTGCCGGGGAGCTGTTTTTT.

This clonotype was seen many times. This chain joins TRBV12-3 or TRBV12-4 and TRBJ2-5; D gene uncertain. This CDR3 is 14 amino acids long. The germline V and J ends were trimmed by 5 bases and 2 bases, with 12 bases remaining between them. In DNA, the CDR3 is TGTGCCAGCAGTCCCGACTGGATACAAGAGACCCAGTACTTC. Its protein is CASSPDWIQETQYF.

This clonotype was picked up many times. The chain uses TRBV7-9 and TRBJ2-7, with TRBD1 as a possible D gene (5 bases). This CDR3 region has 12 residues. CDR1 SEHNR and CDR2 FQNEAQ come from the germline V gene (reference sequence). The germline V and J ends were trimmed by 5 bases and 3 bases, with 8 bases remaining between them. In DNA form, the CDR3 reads TGTGCCAGCAGCCCGACAGACTACGAGCAGTACTTC. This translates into CASSPTDYEQYF.

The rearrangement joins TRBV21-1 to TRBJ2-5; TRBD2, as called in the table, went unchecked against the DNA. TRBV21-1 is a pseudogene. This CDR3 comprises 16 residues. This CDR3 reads CTSSKKVTSGEETQYF. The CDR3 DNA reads TGTACCAGCAGCAAAAAAGTGACTAGCGGGGAAGAGACCCAGTACTTC.

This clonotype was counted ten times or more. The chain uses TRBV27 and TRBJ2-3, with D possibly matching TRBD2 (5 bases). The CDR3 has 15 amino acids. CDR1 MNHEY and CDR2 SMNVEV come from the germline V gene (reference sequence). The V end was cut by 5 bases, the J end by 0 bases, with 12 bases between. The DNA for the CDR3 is TGTGCCAGCAGTAGTTCCGGGGTTAGCACAGATACGCAGTATTTT. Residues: CASSSSGVSTDTQYF.